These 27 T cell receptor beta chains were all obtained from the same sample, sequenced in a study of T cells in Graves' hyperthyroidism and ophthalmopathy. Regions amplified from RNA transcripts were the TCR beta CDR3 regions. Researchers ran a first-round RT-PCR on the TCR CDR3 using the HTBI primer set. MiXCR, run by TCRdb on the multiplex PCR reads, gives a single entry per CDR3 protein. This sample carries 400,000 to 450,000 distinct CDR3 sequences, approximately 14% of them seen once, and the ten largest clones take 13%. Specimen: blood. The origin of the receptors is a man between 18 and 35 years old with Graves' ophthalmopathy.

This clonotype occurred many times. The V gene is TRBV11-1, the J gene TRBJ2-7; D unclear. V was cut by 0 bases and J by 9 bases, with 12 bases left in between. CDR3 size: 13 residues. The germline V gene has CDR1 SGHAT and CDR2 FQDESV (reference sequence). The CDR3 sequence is CASSLAQELWQYF. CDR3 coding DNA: TGTGCCAGCAGCTTAGCGCAGGAGCTTTGGCAGTACTTC. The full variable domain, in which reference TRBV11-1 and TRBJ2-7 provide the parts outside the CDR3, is EAEVAQSPRYKITEKSQAVAFWCDPISGHATLYWYRQILGQGPELLVQFQDESVVDDSQLPKDRFSAERLKGVDSTLKIQPAELGDSAMYLCASSLAQELWQYFGPGTRLTVT.

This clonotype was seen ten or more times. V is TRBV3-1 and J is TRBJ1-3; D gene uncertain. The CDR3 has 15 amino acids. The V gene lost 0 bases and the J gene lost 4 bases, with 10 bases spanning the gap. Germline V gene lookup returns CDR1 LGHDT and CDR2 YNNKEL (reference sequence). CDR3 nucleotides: TGTGCCAGCAGCCAAGACAACGGCTACGGAAACACCATATATTTT. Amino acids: CASSQDNGYGNTIYF.

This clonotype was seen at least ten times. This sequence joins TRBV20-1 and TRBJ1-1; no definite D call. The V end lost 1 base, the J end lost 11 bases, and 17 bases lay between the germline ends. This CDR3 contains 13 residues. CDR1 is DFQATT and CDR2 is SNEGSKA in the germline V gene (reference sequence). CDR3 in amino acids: CSARGAGGRFAFF. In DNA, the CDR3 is TGCAGTGCTAGAGGAGCGGGCGGGCGGTTTGCTTTCTTT.

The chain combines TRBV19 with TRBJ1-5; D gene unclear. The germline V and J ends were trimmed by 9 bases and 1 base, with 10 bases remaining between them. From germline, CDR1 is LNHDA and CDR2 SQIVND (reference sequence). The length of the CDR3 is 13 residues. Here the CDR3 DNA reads TGTGCCAGCGGTGCGGCGAGCAATCAGCCCCAGCATTTT. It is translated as CASGAASNQPQHF.

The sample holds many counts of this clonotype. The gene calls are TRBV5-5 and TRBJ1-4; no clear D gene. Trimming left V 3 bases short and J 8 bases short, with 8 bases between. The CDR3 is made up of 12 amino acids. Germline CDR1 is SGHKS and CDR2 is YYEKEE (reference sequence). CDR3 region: CASSSRTEKLFF. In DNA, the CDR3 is TGTGCCAGCAGCTCTCGGACGGAAAAACTGTTTTTT.

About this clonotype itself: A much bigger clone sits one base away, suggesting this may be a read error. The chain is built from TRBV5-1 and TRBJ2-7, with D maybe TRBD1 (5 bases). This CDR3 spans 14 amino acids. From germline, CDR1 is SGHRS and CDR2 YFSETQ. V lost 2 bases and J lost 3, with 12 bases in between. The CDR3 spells CASSFRGGIYEQYF. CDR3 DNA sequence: TGCGCCAGCAGCTTTAGGGGCGGTATCTACGAGCAGTACTTC.

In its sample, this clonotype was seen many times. The CDR3: CASSWGLAGSEQYF. The CDR3 DNA sequence: TGTGCCAGCAGCTGGGGACTAGCGGGAAGCGAGCAGTACTTC. The chain employs TRBV13 and TRBJ2-7; 13 bases match TRBD2. The V and J ends lost 4 bases and 6 bases, in that order; junction bases with no gene match: 3. Germline CDR1 PRHDT, CDR2 FYEKMQ (reference sequence). This CDR3 is built from 14 residues. The entire variable domain, with the rest obtained from reference TRBV13 and TRBJ2-7, is as follows: AAGVIQSPRHLIKEKRETATLKCYPIPRHDTVYWYQQGPGQDPQFLISFYEKMQSDKGSIPDRFSAQQFSDYHSELNMSSLELGDSALYFCASSWGLAGSEQYFGPGTRLTVT.

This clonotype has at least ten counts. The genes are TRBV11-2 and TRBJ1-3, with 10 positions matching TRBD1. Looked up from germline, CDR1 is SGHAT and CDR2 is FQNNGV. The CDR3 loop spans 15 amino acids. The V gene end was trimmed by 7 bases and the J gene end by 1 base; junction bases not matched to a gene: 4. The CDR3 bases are TGTGCCAGCAAAGACAGGGGGCGGTCTGGAAACACCATATATTTT. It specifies CASKDRGRSGNTIYF.

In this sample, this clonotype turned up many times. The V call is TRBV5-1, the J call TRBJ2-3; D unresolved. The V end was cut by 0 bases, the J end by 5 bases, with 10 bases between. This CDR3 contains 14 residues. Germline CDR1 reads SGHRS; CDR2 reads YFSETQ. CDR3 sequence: CASSLARTGDTQYF. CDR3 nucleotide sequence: TGCGCCAGCAGCTTGGCACGGACGGGAGATACGCAGTATTTT. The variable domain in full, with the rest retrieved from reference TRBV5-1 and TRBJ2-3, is KAGVTQTPRYLIKTRGQQVTLSCSPISGHRSVSWYQQTPGQGLQFLFEYFSETQRNKGNFPGRFSGRQFSNSRSEMNVSTLELGDSALYLCASSLARTGDTQYFGPGTRLTVL.

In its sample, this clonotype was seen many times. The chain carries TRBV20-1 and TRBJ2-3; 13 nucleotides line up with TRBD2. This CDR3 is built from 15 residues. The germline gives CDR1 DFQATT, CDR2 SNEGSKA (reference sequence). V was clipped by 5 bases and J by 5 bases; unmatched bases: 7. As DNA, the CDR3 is TGCAGTGCTCGAACTAGCGGGAGGGCTGGAGATACGCAGTATTTT. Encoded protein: CSARTSGRAGDTQYF.

The CDR3 protein is CASSQAALNSPLHF. The CDR3 DNA follows: TGCGCCAGCAGCCAAGCTGCCCTGAATTCACCCCTCCACTTT. The chain combines TRBV4-1 with TRBJ1-6; D gene uncertain. This CDR3 is 14 amino acids long. V was shortened by 1 base and J by 7 bases, with 8 bases between the two germline ends. From germline, CDR1 is MGHRA and CDR2 YSYEKL.

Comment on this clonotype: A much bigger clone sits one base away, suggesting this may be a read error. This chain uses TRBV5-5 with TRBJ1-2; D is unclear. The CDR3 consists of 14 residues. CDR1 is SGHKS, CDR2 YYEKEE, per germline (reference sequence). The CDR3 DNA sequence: TGCGCCAGCTGCGTAGGGATCTCGAACTATGGCTACACCTTC. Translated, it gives CASCVGISNYGYTF.

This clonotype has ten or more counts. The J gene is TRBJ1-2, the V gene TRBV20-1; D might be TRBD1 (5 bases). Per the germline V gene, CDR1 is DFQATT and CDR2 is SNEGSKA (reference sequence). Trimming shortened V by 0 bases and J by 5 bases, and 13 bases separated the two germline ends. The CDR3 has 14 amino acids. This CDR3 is CSARDVGTRYGYTF. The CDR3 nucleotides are TGCAGTGCTAGAGATGTAGGGACCCGGTATGGCTACACCTTC.

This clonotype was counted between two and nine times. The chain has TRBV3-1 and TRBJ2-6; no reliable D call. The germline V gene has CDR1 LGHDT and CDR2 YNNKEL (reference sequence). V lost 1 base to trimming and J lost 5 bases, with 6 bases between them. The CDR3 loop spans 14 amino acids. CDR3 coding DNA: TGTGCCAGCAGCCAAGTAGCCTGGGCCAACGTCCTGACTTTC. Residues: CASSQVAWANVLTF.

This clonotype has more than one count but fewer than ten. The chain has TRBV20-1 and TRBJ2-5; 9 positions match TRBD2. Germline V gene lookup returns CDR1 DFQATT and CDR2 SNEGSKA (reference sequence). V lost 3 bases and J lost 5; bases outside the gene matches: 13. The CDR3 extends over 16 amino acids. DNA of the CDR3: TGCAGTGCTAGTGTGACTAGCGCGGGGGGGGCGGAGACCCAGTACTTC. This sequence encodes CSASVTSAGGAETQYF.

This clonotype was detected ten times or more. Here the CDR3 reads CASGHGDRRGETQYF. The CDR3 coding sequence is TGTGCTAGTGGTCACGGGGACCGAAGGGGGGAGACCCAGTACTTC. V is TRBV12-5 and J is TRBJ2-5; weak D call: TRBD1 (6 bases). The V gene's germline CDR1 is LGHNT and CDR2 FRNRAP. V lost 5 bases, J lost 5 bases, and 18 bases lay in between. This CDR3 contains 15 residues.

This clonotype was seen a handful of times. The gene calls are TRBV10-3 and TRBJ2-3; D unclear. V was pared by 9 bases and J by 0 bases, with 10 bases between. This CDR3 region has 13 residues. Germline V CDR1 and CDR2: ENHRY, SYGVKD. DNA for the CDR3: TGTGCCATGGGCTTGCGGAGCACAGATACGCAGTATTTT. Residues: CAMGLRSTDTQYF.

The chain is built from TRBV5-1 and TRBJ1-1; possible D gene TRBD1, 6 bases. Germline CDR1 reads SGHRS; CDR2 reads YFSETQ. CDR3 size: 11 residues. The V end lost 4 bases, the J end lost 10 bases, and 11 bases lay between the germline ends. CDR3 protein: CASSPGGAAFF. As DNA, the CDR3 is TGCGCCAGCAGCCCCGGGGGGGCAGCTTTCTTT.

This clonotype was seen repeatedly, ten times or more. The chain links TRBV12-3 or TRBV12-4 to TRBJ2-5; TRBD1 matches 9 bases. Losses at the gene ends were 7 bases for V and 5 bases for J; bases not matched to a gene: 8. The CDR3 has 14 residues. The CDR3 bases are TGTGCCAGCACCAGAACAGGGGGCGGTGAGACCCAGTACTTC. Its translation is CASTRTGGGETQYF.

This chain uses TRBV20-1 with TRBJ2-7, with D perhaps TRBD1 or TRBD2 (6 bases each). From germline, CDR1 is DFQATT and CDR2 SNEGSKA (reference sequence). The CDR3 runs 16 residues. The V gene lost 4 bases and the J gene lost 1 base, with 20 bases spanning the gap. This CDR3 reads CSAKHPTGGHSYEQYF. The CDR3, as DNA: TGCAGTGCTAAACACCCCACCGGGGGACATTCCTACGAGCAGTACTTC.

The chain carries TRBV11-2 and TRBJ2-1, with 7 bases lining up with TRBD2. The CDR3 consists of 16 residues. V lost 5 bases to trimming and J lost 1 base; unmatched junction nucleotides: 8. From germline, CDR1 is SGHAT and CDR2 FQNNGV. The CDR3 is CASSPRLGLSYNEQFF. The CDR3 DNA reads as TGTGCCAGCAGCCCCCGACTGGGACTATCCTACAATGAGCAGTTCTTC.

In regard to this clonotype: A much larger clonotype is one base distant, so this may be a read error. The CDR3 spells CAGSPIGGSPLHF. CDR3 DNA: TGTGCCGGCAGCCCTATCGGTGGTTCACCCCTCCACTTT. V usage is TRBV7-9 and J usage is TRBJ1-6; D not certain. The CDR3 length is 13 residues. Germline V gives CDR1 SEHNR, CDR2 FQNEAQ (reference sequence). Drawing the rest from reference TRBV7-9 and TRBJ1-6, the complete variable domain is DTGVSQNPRHKITKRGQNVTFRCDPISEHNRLYWYRQTLGQGPEFLTYFQNEAQLEKSRLLSDRFSAERPKGSFSTLEIQRTEQGDSAMYLCAGSPIGGSPLHFGNGTRLTVT.

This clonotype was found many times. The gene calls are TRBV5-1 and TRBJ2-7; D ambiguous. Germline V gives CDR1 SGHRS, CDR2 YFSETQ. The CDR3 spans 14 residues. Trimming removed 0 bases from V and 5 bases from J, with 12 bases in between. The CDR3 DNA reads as TGCGCCAGCAGCTTGGAAGTTGCGAGCGACGAGCAGTACTTC. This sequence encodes CASSLEVASDEQYF.

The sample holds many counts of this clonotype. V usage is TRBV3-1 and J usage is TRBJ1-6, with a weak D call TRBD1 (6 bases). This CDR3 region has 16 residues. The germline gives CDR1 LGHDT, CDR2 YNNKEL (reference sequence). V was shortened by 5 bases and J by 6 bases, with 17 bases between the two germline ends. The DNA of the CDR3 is TGTGCCAGCAGCTCGCTTGGGGGGCCCACTAATTCACCCCTCCACTTT. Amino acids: CASSSLGGPTNSPLHF.

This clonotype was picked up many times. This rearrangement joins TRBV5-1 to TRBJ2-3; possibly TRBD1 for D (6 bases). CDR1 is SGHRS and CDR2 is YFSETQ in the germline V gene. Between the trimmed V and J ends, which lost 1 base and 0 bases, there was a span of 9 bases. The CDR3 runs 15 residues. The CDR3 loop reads CASSLRTASTDTQYF. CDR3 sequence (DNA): TGCGCCAGCAGCTTGAGGACAGCTAGCACAGATACGCAGTATTTT. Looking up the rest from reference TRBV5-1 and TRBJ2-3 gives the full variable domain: KAGVTQTPRYLIKTRGQQVTLSCSPISGHRSVSWYQQTPGQGLQFLFEYFSETQRNKGNFPGRFSGRQFSNSRSEMNVSTLELGDSALYLCASSLRTASTDTQYFGPGTRLTVL.

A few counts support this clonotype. The CDR3 here is CASSYSKLYAGGSSYEQYF. CDR3 bases: TGTGCCAGCAGTTACTCGAAACTATATGCAGGGGGGTCCTCCTACGAGCAGTACTTC. This chain joins TRBV6-7 and TRBJ2-7; tentatively, D is TRBD1 (7 bases). TRBV6-7 is noted as an ORF with a role that remains uncertain. There are 19 residues in the CDR3. V was shortened by 0 bases and J by 0 bases, with 21 bases between the two germline ends.

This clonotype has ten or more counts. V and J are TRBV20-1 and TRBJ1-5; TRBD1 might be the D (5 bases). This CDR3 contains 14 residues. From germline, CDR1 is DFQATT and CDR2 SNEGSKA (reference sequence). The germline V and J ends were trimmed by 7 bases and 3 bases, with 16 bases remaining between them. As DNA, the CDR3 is TGCAGTGTAAAGGGACCGAACTTCAATCAGCCCCAGCATTTT. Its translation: CSVKGPNFNQPQHF.